These T cell receptor beta chains were read from a single sample in a study of OX40 agonist ivuxolimab in advanced cancers. The data were produced by immunoSEQ multiplex PCR, yet TCRdb's version contains in-frame clones alone and is incomplete. The sample lists some 95,000 clones, roughly nine tenths seen once, with around 0.5% in the top ten. The material sequenced was CD4+ or CD8+ T cells sorted from blood, taken in a trial of the OX40 agonist ivuxolimab. Every receptor here comes from an adult with an advanced solid tumor such as melanoma, head and neck, liver or kidney cancer. The CDR3 runs from the conserved cysteine through the conserved F or W. The D gene is left open where the match is weak. Not every row has a clone size; where given, it reads once, few, many or a size class.

abundance,v_gene,j_gene,d_gene,CDR3aa,CDR3nt
-,TRBV19,TRBJ2-5,TRBD1,CASSMRGTGQETQYF,TGTGCCAGTAGTATGCGCGGGACAGGGCAAGAGACCCAGTACTTC
-,TRBV19,TRBJ1-1,-,CASSIMRGMNTEAFF,TGTGCCAGTAGTATAATGAGGGGAATGAACACTGAAGCTTTCTTT
-,TRBV2,TRBJ2-1,TRBD2,CASSGGLAGVGNEQFF,TGTGCCAGCAGTGGTGGACTAGCGGGGGTAGGCAATGAGCAGTTCTTC
-,TRBV10-3,TRBJ2-1,-,CAINNLAEYNEQFF,TGTGCCATCAACAATTTAGCGGAGTACAATGAGCAGTTCTTC
-,TRBV6-1,TRBJ1-4,-,CASGDYWVAVF,TGTGCCAGCGGAGACTACTGGGTGGCGGTTTTT
once,TRBV10-1,TRBJ2-7,TRBD2,CASSESGLAYEQYF,TGCGCCAGCAGTGAGTCCGGACTAGCCTACGAGCAGTACTTC
-,TRBV9,TRBJ2-4,TRBD2,CASSVDSGGAGHRGNIQYF,TGTGCCAGCAGCGTAGACAGCGGGGGGGCCGGTCACCGGGGAAACATTCAGTACTTC
-,TRBV6-6,TRBJ1-1,TRBD1,CASSPGQGKAEAFF,TGTGCCAGCAGTCCCGGACAGGGGAAGGCTGAAGCTTTCTTT
-,TRBV19,TRBJ2-5,TRBD1,CASSITGDRQETQYF,TGTGCCAGTAGTATAACAGGGGACCGACAAGAGACCCAGTACTTC
-,TRBV27,TRBJ2-2,TRBD1,CASSLVAGGGTGELFF,TGTGCCAGCAGTTTGGTGGCAGGGGGCGGCACCGGGGAGCTGTTTTTT
-,TRBV4-3,TRBJ1-1,-,CASSPTGNTEAFF,TGCGCCAGCAGTCCGACAGGGAACACTGAAGCTTTCTTT
-,TRBV9,TRBJ1-4,-,CASSVGQSNEKLFF,TGTGCCAGCAGCGTAGGACAGTCTAATGAAAAACTGTTTTTT
-,TRBV27,TRBJ2-1,-,CASRYSKTPGAEKYNEQFF,TGTGCCAGCAGGTATTCTAAAACCCCGGGGGCGGAGAAATACAATGAGCAGTTCTTC
-,TRBV5-1,TRBJ2-3,-,CASSLGAVTDTQYF,TGCGCCAGCAGCTTGGGAGCGGTAACAGATACGCAGTATTTT
-,TRBV30,TRBJ1-4,-,CAGGDLANEKLFF,TGTGCCGGTGGAGATTTGGCTAATGAAAAACTGTTTTTT
-,TRBV9,TRBJ2-3,-,CASSISGALDTQYF,TGTGCCAGCAGCATATCGGGGGCCCTAGATACGCAGTATTTT
-,TRBV6-6,TRBJ2-7,-,CASSSQQGSYEQYF,TGTGCCAGCAGTTCCCAACAGGGTTCCTACGAGCAGTACTTC
-,TRBV5-8,TRBJ2-2,-,CASSLGPSRALFF,TGTGCCAGCAGCTTGGGACCCTCCCGGGCGCTGTTTTTT
-,TRBV9,TRBJ1-6,-,CASSVKEERARSPLHF,TGTGCCAGCAGCGTAAAGGAAGAGAGGGCGCGATCACCCCTCCACTTT
-,TRBV30,TRBJ1-4,-,CAWDRTNEKLFF,TGTGCCTGGGACAGAACTAATGAAAAACTGTTTTTT
-,TRBV5-1,TRBJ1-1,-,CASGSAGSSNTEAFF,TGCGCCAGCGGGTCCGCGGGAAGTAGTAACACTGAAGCTTTCTTT
once,TRBV6-5,TRBJ2-5,TRBD1,CASGKPTGGQYF,TGTGCCAGCGGCAAGCCCACAGGGGGCCAGTACTTC
-,TRBV10-3,TRBJ1-3,-,CAIGTEGNTIYF,TGTGCCATCGGGACTGAGGGAAACACCATATATTTT
-,TRBV29-1,TRBJ1-4,-,CSVTGGDEKLFF,TGCAGCGTTACAGGCGGGGATGAAAAACTGTTTTTT
-,TRBV5-1,TRBJ1-1,-,CASSYEVLTEAFF,TGCGCCAGCAGCTATGAGGTCCTGACTGAAGCTTTCTTT
-,TRBV2,TRBJ2-2,-,CASSRAISTGELFF,TGTGCCAGCTCGCGGGCGATTAGCACCGGGGAGCTGTTTTTT
few,TRBV4-2,TRBJ2-1,TRBD2,CASSPPVASGSPYNEQFF,TGTGCCAGCAGCCCCCCGGTTGCTAGCGGGTCCCCTTACAATGAGCAGTTCTTC
-,TRBV9,TRBJ2-7,TRBD2,CASSVDSGGTPYEQYF,TGTGCCAGCAGCGTTGATAGCGGGGGGACACCCTACGAGCAGTACTTC
-,TRBV5-6,TRBJ1-2,-,CASSPRTGSIDGYTF,TGTGCCAGCAGCCCCCGAACAGGGAGCATTGATGGCTACACCTTC
-,TRBV12-5,TRBJ2-7,-,CASGLVSVQSGEEQYF,TGTGCTAGTGGTTTGGTATCTGTACAGTCAGGGGAGGAGCAGTACTTC
-,TRBV5-1,TRBJ1-2,-,CASSAGPDGYTF,TGCGCCAGCAGCGCTGGGCCCGATGGCTACACCTTC
-,TRBV6-4,TRBJ2-3,-,CASSYRMGFADTQYF,TGTGCCAGCAGCTACAGGATGGGGTTCGCAGATACGCAGTATTTT
-,TRBV6-1,TRBJ2-2,-,CASRGDTYTGELFF,TGTGCCAGCAGGGGGGACACTTACACCGGGGAGCTGTTTTTT
-,TRBV2,TRBJ2-7,-,CASRPDPVGEQYF,TGTGCCAGCAGGCCGGACCCCGTAGGCGAGCAGTACTTC
-,TRBV5-1,TRBJ2-3,-,CASSLADGDTQYF,TGCGCCAGCAGCTTGGCCGATGGGGATACGCAGTATTTT
few,TRBV11-3,TRBJ1-1,-,CASSLESEAFF,TGTGCCAGCAGCTTAGAGTCTGAAGCTTTCTTT